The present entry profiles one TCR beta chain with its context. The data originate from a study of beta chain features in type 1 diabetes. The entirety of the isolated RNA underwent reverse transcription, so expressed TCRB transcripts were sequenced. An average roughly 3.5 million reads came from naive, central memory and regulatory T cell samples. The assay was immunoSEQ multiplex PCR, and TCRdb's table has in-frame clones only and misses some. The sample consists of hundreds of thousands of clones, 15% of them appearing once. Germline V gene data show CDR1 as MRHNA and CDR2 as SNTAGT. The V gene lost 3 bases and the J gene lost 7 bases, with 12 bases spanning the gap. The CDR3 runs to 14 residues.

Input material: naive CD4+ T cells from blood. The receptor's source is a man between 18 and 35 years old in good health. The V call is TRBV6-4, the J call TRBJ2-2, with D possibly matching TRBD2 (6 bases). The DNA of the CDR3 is TGTGCCAGCAGTGAGGAGGGGACCTACGGGGAGCTGTTTTTT. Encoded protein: CASSEEGTYGELFF.